This TCR beta chain was recorded in a study of cytomegalovirus exposure and HLA in healthy donors. Study results and limitations: Trimming of TCR beta V- and J-genes showed a link, identified in a later analysis, to a missense DCLRE1C variant. As a later analysis revealed, most CMV-associated TCR beta chains appeared HLA-restricted. Solely CMV serostatus was available to characterize immune exposure. The productive fraction for most TCR beta V segments was about 87% or about 30% in an earlier analysis.

PCR used 60 Vbeta primers and 13 Jbeta primers. Libraries were prepared by immunoSEQ multiplex PCR; TCRdb keeps only in-frame clonotypes and omits some of them. The sample holds 170,000 or so clones, roughly 80% seen once. As regards this clone: Its antigen is as yet unknown.

The receptor was derived from a man between 18 and 29 years old in good health and CMV-seronegative. Material for sequencing was PBMCs.

The CDR3 bases are TGTGCCAGCAGCGTAACTTCCGGGGAGCAGTTCTTC. The encoded protein is CASSVTSGEQFF. J is TRBJ2-1 and V is TRBV9, with no clear D. This CDR3 spans 12 amino acids. Germline values: CDR1 SGDLS, CDR2 YYNGEE. Between the trimmed V and J ends, which lost 1 base and 10 bases, there was a span of 9 bases.